The source of this T cell receptor beta chain is a study of technical replicates of blood from several donors. Method: immunoSEQ multiplex PCR; TCRdb's copy keeps in-frame clones and lacks some. The data contain around 80,000 clones, just over 95% of them singletons. After removal of 3 bases from V and 5 bases from J, the junction contained 1 base not matched to a gene. CDR1 SGHDN and CDR2 FVKESK come from the germline V gene. There are 13 residues in the CDR3. This sequence was found in a human donor in good health. The rearrangement joins TRBV14 to TRBJ2-3, with TRBD2 matching 8 bases. The source material was T cells isolated from PBMCs. The CDR3 sequence: CASSHAGGDTQYF. The CDR3 DNA reads as TGTGCCAGCAGCCACGCGGGAGGAGATACGCAGTATTTT. Full variable domain (outside the CDR3, taken from reference TRBV14 and TRBJ2-3): EAGVTQFPSHSVIEKGQTVTLRCDPISGHDNLYWYRRVMGKEIKFLLHFVKESKQDESGMPNNRFLAERTGGTYSTLKVQPAELEDSGVYFCASSHAGGDTQYFGPGTRLTVL.